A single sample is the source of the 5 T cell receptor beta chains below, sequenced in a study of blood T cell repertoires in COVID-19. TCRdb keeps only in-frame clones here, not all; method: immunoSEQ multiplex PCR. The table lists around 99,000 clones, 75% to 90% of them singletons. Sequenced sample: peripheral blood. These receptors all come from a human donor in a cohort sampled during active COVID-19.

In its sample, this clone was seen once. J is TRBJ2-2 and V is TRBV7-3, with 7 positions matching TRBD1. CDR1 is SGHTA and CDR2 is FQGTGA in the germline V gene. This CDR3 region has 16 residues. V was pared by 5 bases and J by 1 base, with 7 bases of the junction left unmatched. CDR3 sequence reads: CASSPTRDRNTGELFF. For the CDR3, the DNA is TGTGCCAGCAGCCCCACCAGGGACAGGAACACCGGGGAGCTGTTTTTT. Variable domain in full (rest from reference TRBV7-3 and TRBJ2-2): GAGVSQTPSNKVTEKGKYVELRCDPISGHTALYWYRQSLGQGPEFLIYFQGTGAADDSGLPNDRFFAVRPEGSVSTLKIQRTERGDSAVYLCASSPTRDRNTGELFFGEGSRLTVL.

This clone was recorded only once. In DNA form, the CDR3 reads TGCGCCAGCGACCCGACAGGGTTGAGTCAGCCCCAGCATTTT. This sequence encodes CASDPTGLSQPQHF. V gene TRBV4-1 combines with J gene TRBJ1-5, with 7 bases fitting TRBD1. The CDR3 extends over 14 amino acids. V trimming: 8 bases; J trimming: 6 bases; junction bases outside the gene matches: 10. Germline CDR1 and CDR2: MGHRA and YSYEKL.

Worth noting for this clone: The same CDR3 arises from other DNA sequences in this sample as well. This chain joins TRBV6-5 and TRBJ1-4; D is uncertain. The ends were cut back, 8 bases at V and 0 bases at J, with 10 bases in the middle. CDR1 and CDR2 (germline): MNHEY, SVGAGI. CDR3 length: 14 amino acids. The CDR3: CASRRTATNEKLFF. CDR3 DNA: TGTGCCAGCCGGAGGACTGCAACTAATGAAAAACTGTTTTTT.

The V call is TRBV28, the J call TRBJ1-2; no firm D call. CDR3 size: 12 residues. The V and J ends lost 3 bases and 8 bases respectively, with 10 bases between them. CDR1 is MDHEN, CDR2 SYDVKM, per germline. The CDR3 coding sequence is TGTGCCAGCAGTTTTCGGGGTGGAGGCTACACCTTC. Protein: CASSFRGGGYTF.

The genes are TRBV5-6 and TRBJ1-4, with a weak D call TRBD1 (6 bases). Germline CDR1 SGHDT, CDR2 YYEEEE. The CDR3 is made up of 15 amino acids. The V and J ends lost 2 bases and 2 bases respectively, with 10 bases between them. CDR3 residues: CASSFTGYTNEKLFF. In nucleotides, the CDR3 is TGTGCCAGCAGCTTTACAGGGTACACTAATGAAAAACTGTTTTTT.